This T cell receptor (beta chain) stems from a study of vaccination effects on CD4 cells after COVID-19. Ahead of sequencing, the ViraFEST assay grew antigen-specific CD4+ T cells using viral peptide pools. Scientists isolated CD4+ T cells after a roughly 9-day culture period ended. All participants had two doses of either the BNT162b2 or mRNA-1273 vaccine. Approximately 1.9 million PBMC per well were cultured with 8.5 to 10 IU/ml IL-2 and roughly 9.9 ug/ml peptides. Study-level findings and limits: Late after vaccination, infection- and vaccine-induced clones showed marked clonal contraction.

Germline lookup yields CDR1 MNHEY and CDR2 SVGAGI. The CDR3 runs 13 residues. Unmatched junction bases numbered 8, after V lost 8 bases and J lost 5 bases. This clone was detected once. Its antigen remains unknown. Some clones are missing from TCRdb's copy, which holds only in-frame ones; the method was immunoSEQ multiplex PCR. Of tens of thousands of clones in the sample, about 80% are singletons; the top ten hold around 0.95%. The gene calls are TRBV6-5 and TRBJ1-2; the match to TRBD1 covers 7 bases. This clonotype originated in a human donor who received a COVID-19 vaccine. The specimen was CD4+ T cells from PBMCs cultured with HCoV-OC43 spike peptides, collected after COVID-19 vaccination. The subset is: HCoV-OC43 spike overlapping peptide pool stimulation. The CDR3 is CASLSDREYGYTF. For the CDR3, the DNA is TGTGCCAGCCTCTCCGACAGGGAATATGGCTACACCTTC.